The clone carrying this TCR beta chain was picked up one time. This specimen comes from a study of tumor T cells in aggressive B-cell lymphoma. TCRdb's table, derived via immunoSEQ multiplex PCR, lists solely in-frame clones and lacks some. The sample shows under 2,500 clones, around 90% of them seen only once. The sequence was collected from an adult with diffuse large B cell lymphoma. The sample taken for sequencing was tumor tissue.

The CDR3 sequence is CAWRKALPGEQYF. In nucleotides, the CDR3 is TGTGCCTGGAGAAAGGCCCTACCGGGAGAGCAGTACTTC. The chain links TRBV30 to TRBJ2-7; TRBD2 might be the D (5 bases). Trimming took off 3 bases at V and 7 bases at J, with 16 bases between the two ends. This CDR3 spans 13 amino acids. CDR1 is GTSNPN, CDR2 SVGIG, per germline (reference sequence). Using reference TRBV30 and TRBJ2-7 for the parts outside the CDR3, the full variable domain is SQTIHQWPATLVQPVGSPLSLECTVEGTSNPNLYWYRQAAGRGLQLLFYSVGIGQISSEVPQNLSASRPQDRQFILSSKKLLLSDSGFYLCAWRKALPGEQYFGPGTRLTVT.